This entry lists 18 T cell receptor beta chains sequenced from one sample in a study of OX40 agonist ivuxolimab in advanced cancers. The method was the immunoSEQ multiplex PCR assay. Here the immuneACCESS table is served through TCRdb, limited to in-frame sequences with V and J called. Missing clones are a known gap in these copies; in checked studies unresolved V genes cover under half, and the rest lacks a known reason. This sample gives about 58,000 clones in total; about four fifths of them show up just once. Of the sample, under 2% is held by the ten largest clones. The specimen comprised CD4+ or CD8+ T cells sorted from blood, sampled in a trial of the OX40 agonist ivuxolimab. These receptors were collected from an adult with an advanced solid tumor such as melanoma, head and neck, liver or kidney cancer.

The CDR3 DNA follows: TGCGCCAGCAGCTTGGGCGACAGGCTTCTTCGGTATGGCTACACCTTC. Translating gives CASSLGDRLLRYGYTF. The gene calls are TRBV5-1 and TRBJ1-2; tentatively, D is TRBD1 (6 bases). The germline CDR1 and CDR2 sequences are SGHRS and YFSETQ. V was cut by 0 bases and J by 5 bases, with 17 bases left in between. This CDR3 spans 16 amino acids.

This clone was seen only once. The chain uses TRBV7-9 and TRBJ1-1; TRBD1 is a possible D gene (5 bases). V lost 6 bases and J 0 bases, leaving 14 bases between the germline ends. The CDR3 consists of 15 residues. CDR1 and CDR2 from the germline V gene are SEHNR and FQNEAQ (reference sequence). CDR3 amino acids: CASRPRQTMNTEAFF. The CDR3 DNA reads TGTGCCAGCAGACCACGACAGACGATGAACACTGAAGCTTTCTTT.

This chain joins TRBV18 and TRBJ2-5, with D unclear. The CDR3 length is 16 residues. V was pared by 3 bases and J by 3 bases, with 17 bases between. Germline lookup yields CDR1 KGHSH and CDR2 LQKENI. The chain's CDR3 is CASSPVLGAKKETQYF. The DNA for the CDR3 is TGTGCCAGCTCACCTGTATTAGGAGCCAAGAAAGAGACCCAGTACTTC.

This chain uses TRBV14 with TRBJ2-3; D may correspond to TRBD1 or TRBD2 (5 bases each). CDR3 length equals 13 residues. V was shortened by 5 bases and J by 8 bases, with 14 bases between the two germline ends. Germline CDR1 reads SGHDN; CDR2 reads FVKESK. In nucleotides, the CDR3 is TGTGCCAGCAGCACACAATCAGGGAGTACGCAGTATTTT. It codes for CASSTQSGSTQYF.

The chain links TRBV18 to TRBJ1-4, with D tentatively TRBD1 (5 bases). The V and J ends lost 4 bases and 8 bases respectively, with 17 bases between them. Per germline, CDR1 KGHSH and CDR2 LQKENI. This CDR3 spans 15 amino acids. The CDR3 coding sequence is TGTGCCAGCTCACACGGGACCGAGAATATCGAAAAACTGTTTTTT. It specifies CASSHGTENIEKLFF.

This chain joins TRBV7-9 and TRBJ1-1; no clear D. Germline V lookup: CDR1 SEHNR, CDR2 FQNEAQ (reference sequence). Trimming pared 1 base from V and 6 bases from J, leaving 15 bases between. There are 15 residues in the CDR3. For the CDR3, the DNA is TGTGCCAGCAGCTTAGAGAGGGTCCTAGGGCCTGAAGCTTTCTTT. This sequence encodes CASSLERVLGPEAFF. The entire variable domain, with the rest obtained from reference TRBV7-9 and TRBJ1-1, is as follows: DTGVSQNPRHKITKRGQNVTFRCDPISEHNRLYWYRQTLGQGPEFLTYFQNEAQLEKSRLLSDRFSAERPKGSFSTLEIQRTEQGDSAMYLCASSLERVLGPEAFFGQGTRLTVV.

The gene calls are TRBV7-8 and TRBJ2-7; D ambiguous. V shed 1 base and J shed 7 bases, with 14 bases lying between them. Germline V gene lookup returns CDR1 SGHVS and CDR2 FQNEAQ. The CDR3 has 14 residues. The CDR3 nucleotides are TGTGCCAGCAGCTTAGGTCCCTTCCGGTCTGAGCAGTACGTC. It codes for CASSLGPFRSEQYV.

This chain joins TRBV25-1 and TRBJ1-1; a weak D match, TRBD1 (6 bases). V shed 1 base and J shed 1 base, with 7 bases lying between them. CDR3 length equals 14 residues. The germline V gene encodes CDR1 MGHDK and CDR2 SYGVNS. In DNA, the CDR3 is TGTGCCAGCAGTGAATCAGGGGAGAACACTGAAGCTTTCTTT. This sequence encodes CASSESGENTEAFF.

This chain uses TRBV27 with TRBJ1-5; D gene uncertain. Germline CDR1 reads MNHEY; CDR2 reads SMNVEV (reference sequence). Trimming took 5 bases from V and 5 from J, leaving 10 bases between them. This CDR3 comprises 13 residues. CDR3 region: CASSLNLYQPQHF. The CDR3 DNA is TGTGCCAGCAGTCTAAACCTTTATCAGCCCCAGCATTTT.

The chain uses TRBV4-1 and TRBJ2-1; TRBD2 matches 7 bases. V gave up 1 base and J gave up 9 bases; unmatched junction bases: 15. The CDR3 is made up of 17 amino acids. In germline, CDR1 is MGHRA, CDR2 YSYEKL. The CDR3 here is CASSQGGGRTPRSEQFF. The CDR3 DNA reads TGCGCCAGCAGCCAAGGGGGCGGGAGAACCCCACGGAGTGAGCAGTTCTTC.

The gene calls are TRBV15 and TRBJ2-2; 7 bases map to TRBD2. After removal of 0 bases from V and 0 bases from J, the junction contained 1 base not matched to a gene. CDR1 and CDR2 (germline): LNHNV, YYDKDF (reference sequence). The CDR3 is 16 residues long. The CDR3 region has the DNA TGTGCCACCAGCAGAGATCTAGCGGCGAACACCGGGGAGCTGTTTTTT. Translated, it gives CATSRDLAANTGELFF.

In its sample, this clone was seen a few times. The chain joins TRBV19 to TRBJ1-5; weak D call: TRBD1 (6 bases). Trimming took off 8 bases at V and 6 bases at J, with 14 bases between the two ends. The CDR3 is 13 amino acids. The germline V gene encodes CDR1 LNHDA and CDR2 SQIVND (reference sequence). The CDR3 region is CASDGGGSQPQHF. CDR3 DNA: TGTGCCAGTGATGGAGGGGGTAGTCAGCCCCAGCATTTT. The whole variable domain, remainder taken from reference TRBV19 and TRBJ1-5, is DGGITQSPKYLFRKEGQNVTLSCEQNLNHDAMYWYRQDPGQGLRLIYYSQIVNDFQKGDIAEGYSVSREKKESFPLTVTSAQKNPTAFYLCASDGGGSQPQHFGDGTRLSIL.

The V call is TRBV19, the J call TRBJ2-1, with 11 bases fitting TRBD1. Unmatched junction bases numbered 10, after V lost 4 bases and J lost 5 bases. The germline V gene has CDR1 LNHDA and CDR2 SQIVND (reference sequence). CDR3 length equals 17 residues. CDR3 in amino acids: CASSSPSRDRGNNEQFF. CDR3 sequence (DNA): TGTGCCAGTAGTAGCCCCTCCCGGGACAGGGGGAACAATGAGCAGTTCTTC.

V and J are TRBV6-5 and TRBJ2-2, with 9 bases matching TRBD1. CDR1 is MNHEY and CDR2 is SVGAGI in the germline V gene. Losses at the gene ends were 6 bases for V and 6 bases for J; bases not matched to a gene: 2. CDR3 length: 13 residues. Written as DNA, the CDR3 is TGTGCCAGCAGCTACAGGGGGCCCGGGGAGCTGTTTTTT. Its translation is CASSYRGPGELFF.

The rearrangement uses TRBV30 and TRBJ1-5, with TRBD1 matching over 8 bases. The CDR3 contains 15 residues. Germline loops: CDR1 GTSNPN, CDR2 SVGIG (reference sequence). V dropped 2 bases and J dropped 2; count of bases not matched to a gene: 5. CDR3 nucleotide sequence: TGTGCCTGGAGTACCGGACAGGGAGGCAATCAGCCCCAGCATTTT. Its translation is CAWSTGQGGNQPQHF.

The CDR3 nucleotides read TGCAGTGCTAGCGGCTCAGGGAGCTACACCTTC. It translates to CSASGSGSYTF. The V call is TRBV20-1, the J call TRBJ1-2; D perhaps matches TRBD1 (5 bases). The CDR3 is 11 residues long. V was trimmed by 3 bases and J by 9 bases, leaving 11 bases between them. In germline, CDR1 is DFQATT, CDR2 SNEGSKA (reference sequence).

This clone came up a few times. The chain joins TRBV2 to TRBJ1-1, with D possibly matching TRBD1 (5 bases). The CDR3 loop spans 16 amino acids. Between the trimmed V and J ends, which lost 6 bases and 4 bases, there was a span of 21 bases. The germline CDR1 and CDR2 sequences are SNHLY and FYNNEI. CDR3 coding DNA: TGTGCCAGCAGCGTTTCTACACTCAGGGATAGCACTGAAGCTTTCTTT. The encoded protein is CASSVSTLRDSTEAFF. Variable domain in full (rest from reference TRBV2 and TRBJ1-1): EPEVTQTPSHQVTQMGQEVILRCVPISNHLYFYWYRQILGQKVEFLVSFYNNEISEKSEIFDDQFSVERPDGSNFTLKIRSTKLEDSAMYFCASSVSTLRDSTEAFFGQGTRLTVV.

The gene calls are TRBV18 and TRBJ1-3, with D unresolved. Trimming removed 6 bases at V and 3 bases at J, with 12 bases between. The CDR3 contains 14 residues. Germline V CDR1 and CDR2: KGHSH, LQKENI. The CDR3 sequence is CASSPDGDGNTIYF. DNA of the CDR3: TGTGCCAGCTCTCCGGACGGCGATGGAAACACCATATATTTT.